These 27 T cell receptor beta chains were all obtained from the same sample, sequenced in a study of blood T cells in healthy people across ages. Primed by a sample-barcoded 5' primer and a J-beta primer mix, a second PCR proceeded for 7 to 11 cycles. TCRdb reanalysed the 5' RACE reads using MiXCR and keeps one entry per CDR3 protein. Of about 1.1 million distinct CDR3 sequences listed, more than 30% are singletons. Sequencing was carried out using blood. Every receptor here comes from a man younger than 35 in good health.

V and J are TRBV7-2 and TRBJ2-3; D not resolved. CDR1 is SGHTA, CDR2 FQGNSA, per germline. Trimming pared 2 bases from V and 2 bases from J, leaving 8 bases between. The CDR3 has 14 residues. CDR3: CASSLLSLTDTQYF. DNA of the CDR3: TGTGCCAGCAGCTTATTAAGCCTCACAGATACGCAGTATTTT.

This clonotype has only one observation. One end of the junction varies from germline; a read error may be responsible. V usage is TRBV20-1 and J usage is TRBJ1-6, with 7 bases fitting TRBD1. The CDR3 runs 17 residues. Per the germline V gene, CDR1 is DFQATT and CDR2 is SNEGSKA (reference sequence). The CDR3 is CSARESAAGGSRSPPHF. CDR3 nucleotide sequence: TGCAGTGCTAGAGAATCAGCCGCAGGGGGTAGTCGGTCACCCCCCCACTTT.

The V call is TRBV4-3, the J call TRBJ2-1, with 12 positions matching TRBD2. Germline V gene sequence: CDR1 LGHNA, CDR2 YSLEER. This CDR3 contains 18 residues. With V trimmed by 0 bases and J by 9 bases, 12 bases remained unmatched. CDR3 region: CASSQDRSSGGDSVEQFF. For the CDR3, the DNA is TGCGCCAGCAGCCAAGATAGGTCTAGCGGGGGGGACTCAGTTGAGCAGTTCTTC.

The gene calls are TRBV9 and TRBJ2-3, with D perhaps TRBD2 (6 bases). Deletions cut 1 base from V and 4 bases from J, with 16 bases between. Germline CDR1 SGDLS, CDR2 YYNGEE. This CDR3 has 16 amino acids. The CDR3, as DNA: TGTGCCAGCAGCGTAAGCGGCGAGGGGACTGCAGATACGCAGTATTTT. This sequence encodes CASSVSGEGTADTQYF.

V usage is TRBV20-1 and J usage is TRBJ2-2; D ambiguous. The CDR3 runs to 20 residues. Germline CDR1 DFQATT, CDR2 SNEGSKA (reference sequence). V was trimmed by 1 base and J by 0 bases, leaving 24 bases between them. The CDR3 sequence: CSARVVPQLDKSANTGELFF. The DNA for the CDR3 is TGCAGTGCTAGAGTAGTTCCCCAGCTAGATAAATCCGCGAACACCGGGGAGCTGTTTTTT.

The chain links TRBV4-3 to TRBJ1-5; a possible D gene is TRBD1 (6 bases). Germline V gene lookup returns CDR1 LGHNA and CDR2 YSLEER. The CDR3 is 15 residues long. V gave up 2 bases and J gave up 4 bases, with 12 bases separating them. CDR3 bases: TGCGCCAGCAGCCAAAACAGGGAAAATAATCAGCCCCAGCATTTT. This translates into CASSQNRENNQPQHF.

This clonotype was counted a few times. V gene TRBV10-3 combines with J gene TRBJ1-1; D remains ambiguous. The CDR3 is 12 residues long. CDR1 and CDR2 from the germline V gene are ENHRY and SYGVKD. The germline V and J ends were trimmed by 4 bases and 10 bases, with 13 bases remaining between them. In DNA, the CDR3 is TGTGCCATCAGTGGGCCCGGATCGGGAGCTTTCTTT. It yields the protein CAISGPGSGAFF.

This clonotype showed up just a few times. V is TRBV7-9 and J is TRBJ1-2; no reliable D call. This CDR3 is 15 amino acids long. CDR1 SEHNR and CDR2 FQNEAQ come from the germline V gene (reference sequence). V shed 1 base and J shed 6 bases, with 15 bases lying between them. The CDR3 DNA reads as TGTGCCAGCAGCTTAGTTGCCCTCTCCAGCAATGGCTACACCTTC. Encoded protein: CASSLVALSSNGYTF.

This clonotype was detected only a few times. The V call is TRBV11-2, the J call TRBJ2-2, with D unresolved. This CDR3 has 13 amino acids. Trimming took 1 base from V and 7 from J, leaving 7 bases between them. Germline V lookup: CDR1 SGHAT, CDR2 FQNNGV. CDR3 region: CASSLGPIGELFF. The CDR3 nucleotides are TGTGCCAGCAGCTTAGGGCCGATCGGGGAGCTGTTTTTT.

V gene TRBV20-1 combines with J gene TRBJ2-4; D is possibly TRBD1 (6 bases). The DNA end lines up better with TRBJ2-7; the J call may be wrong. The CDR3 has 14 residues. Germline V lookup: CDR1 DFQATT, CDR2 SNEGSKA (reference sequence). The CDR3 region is CSARRYSDSLEQYF. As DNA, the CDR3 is TGCAGTGCTAGACGCTACTCGGACAGCCTCGAGCAGTACTTC.

For the CDR3, the DNA is TGTGCCAGCAGACACCGGTCTGGGAACAACTATGGCTACACCTTC. Its protein is CASRHRSGNNYGYTF. V and J are TRBV3-1 and TRBJ1-2; D is unclear. CDR3 length equals 15 residues. The germline V and J ends were trimmed by 6 bases and 2 bases, with 16 bases remaining between them. Looked up from germline, CDR1 is LGHDT and CDR2 is YNNKEL (reference sequence).

Here the CDR3 DNA reads TGTGCCAGCAGAACCCAGTCGATGTGTAATGAGCAGTTCTTC. It is translated as CASRTQSMCNEQFF. V usage is TRBV12-3 or TRBV12-4 and J usage is TRBJ2-1, with D hard to call. V lost 6 bases, J lost 7 bases, and 16 bases lay in between. This CDR3 is 14 amino acids long.

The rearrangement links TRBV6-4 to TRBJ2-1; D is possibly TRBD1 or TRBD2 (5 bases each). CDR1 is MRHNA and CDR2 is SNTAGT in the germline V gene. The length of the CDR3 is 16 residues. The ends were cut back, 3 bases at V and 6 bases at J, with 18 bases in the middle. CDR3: CASSESPGRGINEQFF. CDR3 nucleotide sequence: TGTGCCAGCAGTGAGTCCCCGGGACGGGGAATCAATGAGCAGTTCTTC.

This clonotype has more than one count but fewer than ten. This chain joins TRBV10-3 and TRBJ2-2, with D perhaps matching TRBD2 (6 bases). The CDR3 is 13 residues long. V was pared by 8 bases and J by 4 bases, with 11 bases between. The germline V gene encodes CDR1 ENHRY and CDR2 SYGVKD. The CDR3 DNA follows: TGTGCCATCTCCGGAGGGATCACCGGGGAGCTGTTTTTT. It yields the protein CAISGGITGELFF.

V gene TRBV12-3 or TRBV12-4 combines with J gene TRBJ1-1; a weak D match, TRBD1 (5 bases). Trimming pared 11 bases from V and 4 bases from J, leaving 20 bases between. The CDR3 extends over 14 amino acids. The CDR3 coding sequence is TGTGCCGGCGGTTGGGAAGGGGTTTCCACTGAAGCTTTCTTT. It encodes CAGGWEGVSTEAFF.

The CDR3: CASSQAGQGSVRNTEAFF. The CDR3 region has the DNA TGCGCCAGCAGCCAAGCGGGACAGGGAAGTGTTCGGAACACTGAAGCTTTCTTT. The J gene is TRBJ1-1, the V gene TRBV4-1; 9 bases map to TRBD1. V lost 1 base, J lost 1 base, and 10 bases stayed unmatched. The CDR3 totals 18 residues. Germline CDR1 MGHRA, CDR2 YSYEKL.

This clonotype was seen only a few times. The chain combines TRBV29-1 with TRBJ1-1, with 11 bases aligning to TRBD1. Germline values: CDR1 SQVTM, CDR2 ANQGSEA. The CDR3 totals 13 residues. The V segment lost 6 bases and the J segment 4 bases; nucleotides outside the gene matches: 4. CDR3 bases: TGCAGCGTCACCGGGACAGGGGGCACTGAAGCTTTCTTT. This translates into CSVTGTGGTEAFF.

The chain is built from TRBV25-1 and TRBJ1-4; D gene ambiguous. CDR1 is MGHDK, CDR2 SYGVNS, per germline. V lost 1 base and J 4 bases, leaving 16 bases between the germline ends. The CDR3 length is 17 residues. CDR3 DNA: TGTGCCAGCAGTGAATTGGGCCCGAACTCCTATAATGAAAAACTGTTTTTT. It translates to CASSELGPNSYNEKLFF.

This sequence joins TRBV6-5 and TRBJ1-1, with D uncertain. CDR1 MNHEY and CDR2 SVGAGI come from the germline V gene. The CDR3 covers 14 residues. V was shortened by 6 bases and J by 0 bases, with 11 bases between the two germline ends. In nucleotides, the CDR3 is TGTGCCAGCAGCAAGAAACCTCTGAACACTGAAGCTTTCTTT. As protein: CASSKKPLNTEAFF.

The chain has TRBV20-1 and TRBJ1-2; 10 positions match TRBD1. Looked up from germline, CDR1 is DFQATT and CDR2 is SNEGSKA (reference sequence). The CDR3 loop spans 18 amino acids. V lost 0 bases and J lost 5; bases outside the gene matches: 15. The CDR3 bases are TGCAGTGCTAGAGACCTTCCCGGGACAGGGGAATATGGGTATGGCTACACCTTC. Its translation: CSARDLPGTGEYGYGYTF.

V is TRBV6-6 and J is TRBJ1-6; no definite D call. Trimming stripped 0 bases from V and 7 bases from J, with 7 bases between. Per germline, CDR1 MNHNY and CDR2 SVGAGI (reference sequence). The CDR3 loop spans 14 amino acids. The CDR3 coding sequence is TGTGCCAGCAGTTACTCCCAAGTCAATTCACCCCTCCACTTT. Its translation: CASSYSQVNSPLHF.

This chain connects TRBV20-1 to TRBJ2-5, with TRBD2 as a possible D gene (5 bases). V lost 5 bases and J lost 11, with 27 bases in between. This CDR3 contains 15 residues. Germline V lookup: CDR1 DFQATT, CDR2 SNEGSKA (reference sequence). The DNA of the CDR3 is TGCAGTGCTCATTCCGGAGACTACCTCTCCAATGAGCAGTACTTC. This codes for CSAHSGDYLSNEQYF.

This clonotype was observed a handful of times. The CDR3 loop reads CASSLARINEKLFF. CDR3 nucleotides: TGTGCCAGCAGCTTAGCTCGGATTAATGAAAAACTGTTTTTT. The chain has TRBV7-2 and TRBJ1-4; D is unclear. Germline loops: CDR1 SGHTA, CDR2 FQGNSA. The CDR3 spans 14 residues. V shed 0 bases and J shed 4 bases, with 6 bases lying between them.

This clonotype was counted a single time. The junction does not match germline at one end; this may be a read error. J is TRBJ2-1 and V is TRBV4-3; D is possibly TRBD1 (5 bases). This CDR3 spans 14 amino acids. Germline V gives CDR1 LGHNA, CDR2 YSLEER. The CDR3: CASSHVGALQTQFF. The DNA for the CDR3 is TGCGCCAGTAGCCATGTAGGGGCCCTGCAGACCCAGTTCTTC.

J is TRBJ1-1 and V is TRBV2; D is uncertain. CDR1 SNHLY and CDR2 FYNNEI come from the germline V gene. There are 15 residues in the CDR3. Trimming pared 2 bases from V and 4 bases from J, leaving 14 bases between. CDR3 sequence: CASSERRTLSTEAFF. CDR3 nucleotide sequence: TGTGCCAGCAGTGAAAGGAGGACCCTTAGCACTGAAGCTTTCTTT.

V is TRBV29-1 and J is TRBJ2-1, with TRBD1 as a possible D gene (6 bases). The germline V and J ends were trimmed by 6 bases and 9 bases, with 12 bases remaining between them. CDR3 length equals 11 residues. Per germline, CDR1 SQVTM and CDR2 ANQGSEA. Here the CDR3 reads CSVHTGLEQFF. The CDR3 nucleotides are TGCAGCGTGCACACAGGGCTTGAGCAGTTCTTC.

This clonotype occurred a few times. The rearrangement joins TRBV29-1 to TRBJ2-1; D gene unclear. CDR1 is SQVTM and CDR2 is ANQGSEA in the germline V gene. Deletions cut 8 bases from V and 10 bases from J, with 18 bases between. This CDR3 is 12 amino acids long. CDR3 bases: TGCAGCCTGGCGGATGGTCCCCGGGAGCAGTTCTTC. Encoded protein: CSLADGPREQFF.